The TCR beta chain under discussion was sequenced for a study of blood T cell repertoires in COVID-19. Background on the study: Sites across the United States, Italy and Spain contributed samples from acute and convalescent COVID-19.

TCRdb's copy holds only in-frame clones and misses some; the assay was immunoSEQ multiplex PCR. Of over 40,000 clones listed, about 86% were seen once; the top ten hold just under 3%. Germline values: CDR1 KGHSH, CDR2 LQKENI. The CDR3 extends over 14 amino acids. After removal of 3 bases from V and 6 bases from J, the junction contained 7 bases not matched to a gene. This receptor was obtained from a woman older than 75 with acute or convalescent COVID-19. V and J are TRBV18 and TRBJ1-2; 7 bases are shared with TRBD1. Material: peripheral blood. The CDR3 here is CASSPTGTVNGYTF. CDR3 coding DNA: TGTGCCAGCTCACCGACAGGGACAGTGAATGGCTACACCTTC.